The 26 T cell receptor beta chains in this list originate from one sample, sequenced in a study of T cells in Graves' hyperthyroidism and ophthalmopathy. RNA transcripts yielded amplified TCR beta CDR3 regions. The HTBI primer set drove a first-round RT-PCR of the TCR CDR3. TCRdb used MiXCR to reprocess the multiplex PCR reads, holding one entry per CDR3 protein. This sample has approximately 380,000 distinct CDR3 sequences, with roughly 18% found just once. The sample comprised blood. These receptors were taken from a man younger than 35 with Graves' ophthalmopathy.

There are a few counts of this clonotype. This chain links TRBV6-5 with TRBJ1-5, with D possibly being TRBD1 (5 bases). Trimming shortened V by 0 bases and J by 0 bases, and 15 bases separated the two germline ends. Germline loops: CDR1 MNHEY, CDR2 SVGAGI. The CDR3 has 18 residues. As DNA, the CDR3 is TGTGCCAGCAGTTACTCGGGGAGGGGCTACTATAGCAATCAGCCCCAGCATTTT. This encodes CASSYSGRGYYSNQPQHF.

About this clonotype itself: Germline is not matched at one junction end, which may reflect a read error. The chain has TRBV7-2 and TRBJ1-6; possible D gene TRBD1, 5 bases. This CDR3 has 15 residues. Per the germline V gene, CDR1 is SGHTA and CDR2 is FQGNSA. The CDR3 bases are TGCGCCAGCAGCCCCGGCGGACACGGAAATTCACCCCTCCACTTT. Residues: CASSPGGHGNSPLHF.

The chain combines TRBV5-1 with TRBJ2-5; D uncertain. The CDR3 extends over 13 amino acids. V was cut by 2 bases and J by 5 bases, with 10 bases left in between. The germline V gene has CDR1 SGHRS and CDR2 YFSETQ. CDR3 residues: CASSFNPRETQYF. For the CDR3, the DNA is TGCGCCAGCAGCTTCAACCCCCGGGAGACCCAGTACTTC.

This clonotype showed up many times. The chain carries TRBV6-1 and TRBJ1-1; D remains ambiguous. The CDR3 totals 13 residues. V shed 6 bases and J shed 2 bases, with 10 bases lying between them. Germline V gene lookup returns CDR1 MNHNS and CDR2 SASEGT. CDR3 sequence: CASRTPHNTEAFF. The CDR3 bases are TGTGCCAGCAGAACGCCACACAACACTGAAGCTTTCTTT.

Ten or more counts support this clonotype. The chain joins TRBV20-1 to TRBJ1-2, with 9 bases that match TRBD1. The CDR3 consists of 11 residues. The germline V gene has CDR1 DFQATT and CDR2 SNEGSKA (reference sequence). The DNA of the CDR3 is TGCAGCGGGGACAGGGACTCTGGCTACACCTTC. Its protein is CSGDRDSGYTF.

This clonotype came up a few times. The chain links TRBV5-1 to TRBJ2-3; D possibly corresponds to TRBD1 (6 bases). This CDR3 spans 14 amino acids. Trimming removed 2 bases at V and 1 base at J, with 8 bases between. In germline, CDR1 is SGHRS, CDR2 YFSETQ. CDR3 nucleotide sequence: TGCGCCAGCAGCTTTCCAGGGGGCACAGATACGCAGTATTTT. This translates into CASSFPGGTDTQYF.

This clonotype was counted at least ten times. The chain is built from TRBV20-1 and TRBJ1-5, with D possibly matching TRBD1 (6 bases). Germline V CDR1 and CDR2: DFQATT, SNEGSKA (reference sequence). Trimming removed 1 base from V and 5 bases from J, with 12 bases in between. There are 14 residues in the CDR3. This chain's CDR3 is CSARGDTDYQPQHF. In DNA, the CDR3 is TGCAGTGCTAGAGGGGACACCGACTATCAGCCCCAGCATTTT.

The V call is TRBV11-2, the J call TRBJ2-3; 9 bases match TRBD2. This CDR3 is built from 16 residues. The J segment lost 6 bases and the V segment lost 5 bases, leaving 12 bases of the junction unmatched. The V gene's germline CDR1 is SGHAT and CDR2 FQNNGV. The CDR3 DNA follows: TGTGCCAGCAGCGAATCCGGGACTAGCTCTAGGGATACGCAGTATTTT. Residues: CASSESGTSSRDTQYF. The complete variable domain, with remaining parts taken from reference TRBV11-2 and TRBJ2-3, reads EAGVAQSPRYKIIEKRQSVAFWCNPISGHATLYWYQQILGQGPKLLIQFQNNGVVDDSQLPKDRFSAERLKGVDSTLKIQPAKLEDSAVYLCASSESGTSSRDTQYFGPGTRLTVL.

This clonotype was counted at least ten times. The V gene is TRBV11-2, the J gene TRBJ2-7; 9 bases map to TRBD1. CDR3 length: 15 residues. Germline lookup yields CDR1 SGHAT and CDR2 FQNNGV. V was clipped by 1 base and J by 3 bases; unmatched bases: 4. This CDR3 is CASSLADRGNYEQYF. CDR3 sequence (DNA): TGTGCCAGCAGCTTAGCGGACAGGGGCAACTACGAGCAGTACTTC.

This clonotype came up many times. The gene calls are TRBV10-1 and TRBJ2-7; no definite D call. Germline V lookup: CDR1 WNHNN, CDR2 SYGVQD (reference sequence). The V end was cut by 3 bases, the J end by 4 bases, with 10 bases between. The CDR3 spans 13 residues. For the CDR3, the DNA is TGCGCCAGCAGTGATATCGGATCTTACGAGCAGTACTTC. The encoded protein is CASSDIGSYEQYF.

This clonotype was observed a few times. The chain has TRBV4-1 and TRBJ2-1, with D perhaps matching TRBD1 or TRBD2 (5 bases each). The V gene lost 2 bases and the J gene lost 6 bases, with 8 bases spanning the gap. This CDR3 region has 13 residues. Germline V gene sequence: CDR1 MGHRA, CDR2 YSYEKL. The CDR3 loop reads CASSQYGTNEQFF. In DNA form, the CDR3 reads TGCGCCAGCAGCCAATATGGGACCAATGAGCAGTTCTTC.

With regard to this clonotype: A much bigger clone sits one base away, suggesting this may be a read error. This sequence joins TRBV2 and TRBJ2-5; 9 bases match TRBD2. The CDR3 consists of 19 residues. CDR1 is SNHLY, CDR2 FYNNEI, per germline. The CDR3: CASSEARHERGVQGETRYF. In DNA, the CDR3 is TGTGCCAGCAGTGAAGCGCGCCACGAGCGGGGGGTTCAGGGAGAGACCCGGTACTTC.

There are many counts of this clonotype. This chain joins TRBV6-2 or TRBV6-3 and TRBJ2-1; D not resolved. The CDR3 sequence is 12 residues long. V was shortened by 7 bases and J by 8 bases, with 12 bases between the two germline ends. Germline assignment: CDR1 MNHEY and CDR2 SVGEGT. CDR3 sequence reads: CASTLHGDEQFF. In DNA, the CDR3 is TGTGCCAGCACCCTTCATGGAGATGAGCAGTTCTTC.

There are many counts of this clonotype. The gene calls are TRBV11-2 and TRBJ1-2, with 8 bases aligning to TRBD1. Germline CDR1 and CDR2: SGHAT and FQNNGV. There are 14 residues in the CDR3. V dropped 7 bases and J dropped 6; count of bases not matched to a gene: 10. CDR3 region: CASTIYRGRHGYTF. The CDR3 DNA reads as TGTGCCAGCACCATTTACAGGGGGAGGCATGGCTACACCTTC.

This clonotype was detected only a few times. The CDR3 spells CASSKGDTAREGYTF. DNA for the CDR3: TGTGCCAGCAGTAAGGGGGACACGGCCCGAGAAGGCTACACCTTC. The chain has TRBV27 and TRBJ1-2, with TRBD1 as a possible D gene (6 bases). CDR3 size: 15 residues. Trimming removed 5 bases from V and 8 bases from J, with 21 bases in between. The germline V gene encodes CDR1 MNHEY and CDR2 SMNVEV (reference sequence).

J is TRBJ2-5 and V is TRBV12-3 or TRBV12-4; D tentatively fits TRBD1 or TRBD2 (5 bases each). Between the trimmed V and J ends, which lost 6 bases and 5 bases, there was a span of 22 bases. This CDR3 is 16 amino acids long. As DNA, the CDR3 is TGTGCCAGCAGCAAAGCCGGGACGGGAATGGGGGAGACCCAGTACTTC. Residues: CASSKAGTGMGETQYF.

The genes are TRBV27 and TRBJ2-3, with D possibly TRBD2 on 6 matching bases. Germline CDR1 reads MNHEY; CDR2 reads SMNVEV (reference sequence). CDR3 length: 16 amino acids. The V and J ends lost 5 bases and 0 bases respectively, with 15 bases between them. CDR3 in amino acids: CASSPRGGISTDTQYF. In nucleotides, the CDR3 is TGTGCCAGCAGTCCCCGGGGCGGGATTAGCACAGATACGCAGTATTTT.

This clonotype was seen repeatedly, ten times or more. This CDR3 is CASTRGNEQYF. In DNA form, the CDR3 reads TGTGCCAGCACCCGGGGGAACGAGCAGTACTTC. The chain is built from TRBV12-3 or TRBV12-4 and TRBJ2-7; D might be TRBD2 (6 bases). The V end was cut by 7 bases, the J end by 5 bases, with 9 bases between. This CDR3 comprises 11 residues.

This clonotype occurred many times. This chain links TRBV20-1 with TRBJ1-2; D uncertain. The CDR3 sequence is 9 residues long. From germline, CDR1 is DFQATT and CDR2 SNEGSKA (reference sequence). The V end was cut by 7 bases, the J end by 5 bases, with 5 bases between. In DNA, the CDR3 is TGCAGTGTTGGATATGGCTACACCTTC. This gives the protein CSVGYGYTF.

This clonotype was counted many times. The chain is built from TRBV6-1 and TRBJ2-7; TRBD2 might be the D (6 bases). V was cut by 1 base and J by 4 bases, with 11 bases left in between. The CDR3 sequence is 14 residues long. From germline, CDR1 is MNHNS and CDR2 SASEGT. This CDR3 is CASSEGEGRYEQYF. CDR3 DNA sequence: TGTGCCAGCAGTGAAGGGGAAGGGAGGTACGAGCAGTACTTC.

As concerns this clonotype: A junction end diverges from the germline sequence, so it may reflect a read error. The chain employs TRBV5-4 and TRBJ1-1; D is unclear. The CDR3 runs 13 residues. The germline gives CDR1 SGHNT, CDR2 YYREEE (reference sequence). The CDR3 DNA sequence: TGTGCCAGCACGACGGACGGGAACACTGGAGCTTTCTTT. This codes for CASTTDGNTGAFF.

The chain links TRBV9 to TRBJ2-2, with 9 bases lining up with TRBD1. The CDR3 runs to 14 residues. Germline trimming cut 5 bases from V and 4 bases from J; bases unmatched to any gene: 3. Germline V gives CDR1 SGDLS, CDR2 YYNGEE. Here the CDR3 reads CASRVDRGTGELFF. Here the CDR3 DNA reads TGTGCCAGCAGGGTGGACAGGGGCACCGGGGAGCTGTTTTTT.

V and J are TRBV5-1 and TRBJ1-4; weak D call: TRBD1 (6 bases). Germline CDR1 is SGHRS and CDR2 is YFSETQ. V was trimmed by 0 bases and J by 5 bases, leaving 11 bases between them. The CDR3 has 15 amino acids. CDR3: CASSLAGDPNEKLFF. As DNA, the CDR3 is TGCGCCAGCAGCTTGGCAGGGGACCCCAATGAAAAACTGTTTTTT.

This clonotype has at least ten counts. V usage is TRBV3-1 and J usage is TRBJ2-1; D call uncertain. Trimming stripped 5 bases from V and 5 bases from J, with 7 bases between. The germline gives CDR1 LGHDT, CDR2 YNNKEL (reference sequence). The CDR3 covers 12 residues. CDR3 sequence (DNA): TGTGCCAGCAGCTCGACGGACAATGAGCAGTTCTTC. It is translated as CASSSTDNEQFF.

V usage is TRBV11-3 and J usage is TRBJ1-5, with D perhaps matching TRBD1 (5 bases). The V and J ends lost 3 bases and 7 bases respectively, with 10 bases between them. The CDR3 is made up of 13 amino acids. Germline lookup yields CDR1 SGHNT and CDR2 YENEEA. CDR3 sequence (DNA): TGTGCCAGCAGCTTGGGCAGGGCACAGCCCCAGCATTTT. Translated: CASSLGRAQPQHF. The full variable domain, in which reference TRBV11-3 and TRBJ1-5 provide the parts outside the CDR3, is EAGVVQSPRYKIIEKKQPVAFWCNPISGHNTLYWYLQNLGQGPELLIRYENEEAVDDSQLPKDRFSAERLKGVDSTLKIQPAELGDSAVYLCASSLGRAQPQHFGDGTRLSIL.

This clonotype was found a few times. The chain links TRBV7-8 to TRBJ2-7, with 14 bases fitting TRBD2. Germline V gives CDR1 SGHVS, CDR2 FQNEAQ. With V trimmed by 6 bases and J by 3 bases, 10 bases remained unmatched. The CDR3 contains 17 residues. This CDR3 is CASSMTSGGAKFYEQYF. The CDR3 nucleotides are TGTGCCAGCAGTATGACTAGCGGGGGGGCAAAATTCTACGAGCAGTACTTC.